Listed below are T cell receptor beta chains from one sample, sequenced in a study of OX40 agonist ivuxolimab in advanced cancers. Clones were read by immunoSEQ multiplex PCR, and TCRdb kept only the in-frame ones, dropping some. In the table there are around 100,000 clones, 85% to 95% of which are singletons. The sequences come from CD4+ or CD8+ T cells sorted from blood, collected in a trial of the OX40 agonist ivuxolimab. These receptors were taken from an adult with an advanced solid tumor such as melanoma, head and neck, liver or kidney cancer. The CDR3 runs from the conserved cysteine through the conserved F or W. The order of the fields is D gene, V gene, J gene, clone size, CDR3 length, CDR3 DNA, CDR3 protein. A D gene is named only where the DNA matches it firmly. Clone size is not always given. Where it is, it says once, few, many or a class for expanded clones.

d_call: .; v_call: TRBV7-2; j_call: TRBJ2-5; clone_size: .; cdr3_length: 15; cdr3_nt: TGTGCCAGCAGCTTAAAAACGGGAGTCTCAGAGACCCAGTACTTC; cdr3_aa: CASSLKTGVSETQYF
d_call: TRBD1; v_call: TRBV28; j_call: TRBJ2-7; clone_size: .; cdr3_length: 15; cdr3_nt: TGTGCCAGCCGCTTAGGACAGGGGGCGTCGTACGAGCAGTACTTC; cdr3_aa: CASRLGQGASYEQYF
d_call: .; v_call: TRBV19; j_call: TRBJ1-2; clone_size: .; cdr3_length: 14; cdr3_nt: TGTGCCAGTAGTAACGCCGGGGCTGGCTATGGCTACACCTTC; cdr3_aa: CASSNAGAGYGYTF
d_call: .; v_call: TRBV4-3; j_call: TRBJ2-1; clone_size: .; cdr3_length: 13; cdr3_nt: TGCGCCAGCAGCCAAGACAGCTTAACGGAGCAGTTCTTC; cdr3_aa: CASSQDSLTEQFF
d_call: TRBD2; v_call: TRBV5-4; j_call: TRBJ2-3; clone_size: .; cdr3_length: 16; cdr3_nt: TGTGCCAGCAGCTTGTATCGAGCGGGAGATTCAGATACGCAGTATTTT; cdr3_aa: CASSLYRAGDSDTQYF
d_call: .; v_call: TRBV5-6; j_call: TRBJ2-1; clone_size: .; cdr3_length: 14; cdr3_nt: TGTGCCAGCAGCTTTGGAGAGGCGGGGAATGAGCAGTTCTTC; cdr3_aa: CASSFGEAGNEQFF
d_call: .; v_call: TRBV15; j_call: TRBJ1-2; clone_size: .; cdr3_length: 16; cdr3_nt: TGTGCCACCAGCAGAGATGGACGGGGGCCTGGGGGTGGCTACACCTTC; cdr3_aa: CATSRDGRGPGGGYTF
d_call: .; v_call: TRBV10-3; j_call: TRBJ1-1; clone_size: .; cdr3_length: 13; cdr3_nt: TGTGCCATCAGTGAGTCGGACAGTCGATCAGCTTTCTTT; cdr3_aa: CAISESDSRSAFF
d_call: TRBD1; v_call: TRBV6-1; j_call: TRBJ2-5; clone_size: .; cdr3_length: 13; cdr3_nt: TGTGCCAGCACCCGGGACAGGCAAGAGACCCAGTACTTC; cdr3_aa: CASTRDRQETQYF
d_call: .; v_call: TRBV6-6; j_call: TRBJ2-7; clone_size: once; cdr3_length: 12; cdr3_nt: TGTGCCAGCAGTTACTCGGACAGCGTTAAGTACTTC; cdr3_aa: CASSYSDSVKYF
d_call: .; v_call: TRBV11-2; j_call: TRBJ2-2; clone_size: .; cdr3_length: 14; cdr3_nt: TGTGCCAGCAGCTTAGTAAGCCCCACCGGGGAGCTGTTTTTT; cdr3_aa: CASSLVSPTGELFF
d_call: .; v_call: TRBV29-1; j_call: TRBJ2-1; clone_size: .; cdr3_length: 15; cdr3_nt: TGCAGCGCCCGAAGTCGTGGGGACTCCTACAATGAGCAGTTCTTC; cdr3_aa: CSARSRGDSYNEQFF
d_call: TRBD1; v_call: TRBV7-6; j_call: TRBJ2-2; clone_size: .; cdr3_length: 16; cdr3_nt: TGTGCCAGCAGCGAACAGGGGCCCAGGAACACCGGGGAGCTGTTTTTT; cdr3_aa: CASSEQGPRNTGELFF
d_call: .; v_call: TRBV18; j_call: TRBJ1-5; clone_size: .; cdr3_length: 16; cdr3_nt: TGTGCCAGCTCACCACCGTTGGCCTCACCCGGTCAGCCCCAGCATTTT; cdr3_aa: CASSPPLASPGQPQHF
d_call: .; v_call: TRBV5-1; j_call: TRBJ1-1; clone_size: .; cdr3_length: 13; cdr3_nt: TGCGCCAGCAGCTTAATGACGAACACTGAAGCTTTCTTT; cdr3_aa: CASSLMTNTEAFF
d_call: .; v_call: TRBV5-4; j_call: TRBJ2-1; clone_size: .; cdr3_length: 16; cdr3_nt: TGTGCCAGCAGCTTTTCTTGGGGAAGCTCCTACAATGAGCAGTTCTTC; cdr3_aa: CASSFSWGSSYNEQFF
d_call: .; v_call: TRBV10-3; j_call: TRBJ2-7; clone_size: .; cdr3_length: 13; cdr3_nt: TGTGCCATCAGTGAGTCGGCAGGCTACGAGCAGTACTTC; cdr3_aa: CAISESAGYEQYF
d_call: .; v_call: TRBV6-1; j_call: TRBJ2-2; clone_size: .; cdr3_length: 15; cdr3_nt: TGTGCCAGCAGTGGGAGCCTCGGCAGCGCCGGGGAGCTGTTTTTT; cdr3_aa: CASSGSLGSAGELFF
d_call: .; v_call: TRBV18; j_call: TRBJ1-3; clone_size: .; cdr3_length: 18; cdr3_nt: TGTGCCAGCTCACCACGGACGGCGGCACTATTCTCTGGAAACACCATATATTTT; cdr3_aa: CASSPRTAALFSGNTIYF
d_call: .; v_call: TRBV6-5; j_call: TRBJ1-1; clone_size: .; cdr3_length: 12; cdr3_nt: TGTGCCAGCAGTTACGGCCGGAACCCAGCTTTCTTT; cdr3_aa: CASSYGRNPAFF
d_call: .; v_call: TRBV6-1; j_call: TRBJ1-2; clone_size: .; cdr3_length: 13; cdr3_nt: TGTGCCAGCAGTGCCGGCGGGAACTCTGGCTACACCTTC; cdr3_aa: CASSAGGNSGYTF
d_call: .; v_call: TRBV9; j_call: TRBJ1-1; clone_size: .; cdr3_length: 13; cdr3_nt: TGTGCCAGCAGCGTAGCAACAGGTCCTGAAGCTTTCTTT; cdr3_aa: CASSVATGPEAFF
d_call: .; v_call: TRBV4-3; j_call: TRBJ2-7; clone_size: once; cdr3_length: 14; cdr3_nt: TGCGCCAGCAGCCAGAGGGGGTGGGGCGACGAGCAGTACTTC; cdr3_aa: CASSQRGWGDEQYF
d_call: TRBD2; v_call: TRBV28; j_call: TRBJ2-4; clone_size: .; cdr3_length: 15; cdr3_nt: TGTGCCAGCAGTTCGAGACTAGCGGGAGTAGACATTCAGTACTTC; cdr3_aa: CASSSRLAGVDIQYF
d_call: .; v_call: TRBV28; j_call: TRBJ1-5; clone_size: .; cdr3_length: 14; cdr3_nt: TGTGCCAGCACCTCCCTTAGGGGCAATCAGCCCCAGCATTTT; cdr3_aa: CASTSLRGNQPQHF
d_call: TRBD1; v_call: TRBV7-3; j_call: TRBJ2-6; clone_size: .; cdr3_length: 17; cdr3_nt: TGTGCCAGCAGCTTAACAGGGGGCGGATCTGGGGCCAACGTCCTGACTTTC; cdr3_aa: CASSLTGGGSGANVLTF
d_call: TRBD1; v_call: TRBV4-1; j_call: TRBJ2-6; clone_size: .; cdr3_length: 21; cdr3_nt: TGCGCCAGCAGCCAAGATTCCTGGGGTGACAGGGGTTTTGCTGGGGCCAACGTCCTGACTTTC; cdr3_aa: CASSQDSWGDRGFAGANVLTF
d_call: .; v_call: TRBV5-1; j_call: TRBJ2-5; clone_size: .; cdr3_length: 12; cdr3_nt: TGCGCCAGCCGTGCGGAACAAGAGACCCAGTACTTC; cdr3_aa: CASRAEQETQYF
d_call: .; v_call: TRBV9; j_call: TRBJ1-3; clone_size: .; cdr3_length: 15; cdr3_nt: TGTGCCAGCAGCGTAGGGGGTAACTCTGGAAACACCATATATTTT; cdr3_aa: CASSVGGNSGNTIYF
d_call: .; v_call: TRBV7-9; j_call: TRBJ1-1; clone_size: .; cdr3_length: 14; cdr3_nt: TGTGCCAGCTCCCAACCAGGAGGTGGGACTGAAGCTTTCTTT; cdr3_aa: CASSQPGGGTEAFF
d_call: TRBD2; v_call: TRBV11-2; j_call: TRBJ2-7; clone_size: .; cdr3_length: 15; cdr3_nt: TGTGCCAGCAGCAGGACCGGGACTAGCAACTACGAGCAGTACTTC; cdr3_aa: CASSRTGTSNYEQYF
d_call: .; v_call: TRBV5-4; j_call: TRBJ2-1; clone_size: once; cdr3_length: 12; cdr3_nt: TGTGCCAGCAGCCCCCTACTAGGTGAGCAGTTCTTC; cdr3_aa: CASSPLLGEQFF
d_call: .; v_call: TRBV18; j_call: TRBJ2-5; clone_size: .; cdr3_length: 13; cdr3_nt: TGTGCCAGCTCACCACGGGAGCAAGAGACCCAGTACTTC; cdr3_aa: CASSPREQETQYF
d_call: .; v_call: TRBV7-2; j_call: TRBJ2-5; clone_size: .; cdr3_length: 13; cdr3_nt: TGTGCCAGCAGCTCCGAAGTTCAAGAGACCCAGTACTTC; cdr3_aa: CASSSEVQETQYF
d_call: TRBD2; v_call: TRBV6-4; j_call: TRBJ2-7; clone_size: .; cdr3_length: 15; cdr3_nt: TGTGCCAGCAGTGACCAAAAGCGGGAGCCGGGGGAGCAGTACTTC; cdr3_aa: CASSDQKREPGEQYF
d_call: .; v_call: TRBV2; j_call: TRBJ1-3; clone_size: few; cdr3_length: 11; cdr3_nt: TGTGCCAGCAGTCCTGAAAACACCATATATTTT; cdr3_aa: CASSPENTIYF
d_call: .; v_call: TRBV9; j_call: TRBJ2-3; clone_size: .; cdr3_length: 15; cdr3_nt: TGTGCCAGCAGCCTCAGATGGGGCCAGACAGATACGCAGTATTTT; cdr3_aa: CASSLRWGQTDTQYF
d_call: TRBD1; v_call: TRBV7-9; j_call: TRBJ1-3; clone_size: .; cdr3_length: 14; cdr3_nt: TGTGCCAGCGGGACAGGGCTATCTGGAAACACCATATATTTT; cdr3_aa: CASGTGLSGNTIYF
d_call: TRBD1; v_call: TRBV6-5; j_call: TRBJ2-7; clone_size: .; cdr3_length: 15; cdr3_nt: TGTGCCAGCAGTACTGGGAACAGGGGGGTCTACGAGCAGTACTTC; cdr3_aa: CASSTGNRGVYEQYF
d_call: TRBD2; v_call: TRBV4-2; j_call: TRBJ2-5; clone_size: .; cdr3_length: 15; cdr3_nt: TGTGCCAGCAGCCAAATGGGGGGGGAGACGGAGACCCAGTACTTC; cdr3_aa: CASSQMGGETETQYF
d_call: TRBD1; v_call: TRBV5-1; j_call: TRBJ1-1; clone_size: .; cdr3_length: 15; cdr3_nt: TGCGCCAGCAGCTTGACGGGACAGACGAACACTGAAGCTTTCTTT; cdr3_aa: CASSLTGQTNTEAFF